Sequencing of this TCR beta chain was carried out in a study of glioma-infiltrating T cells after dendritic cell vaccination. Germline-derived CDR1 and CDR2 are LGHNA and YNFKEQ. The CDR3 has 19 amino acids. The ends were cut back, 0 bases at V and 4 bases at J, with 22 bases in the middle. The time point is: after dendritic cell vaccination, including at tumor progression/relapse. Blood PBMC samples: pre-vaccination, two weeks post third vaccination, and at tumor progression. Up to about 2 ug genomic DNA was used for TCRB CDR3 amplification. Repertoires were generated with immunoSEQ multiplex PCR, while TCRdb's copy carries only in-frame clones and drops some. The table has 100,000 or so clones, approximately 80% seen once.

This receptor was taken from a human donor with glioblastoma. The gene calls are TRBV4-2 and TRBJ1-3; D might be TRBD1 (5 bases). The specimen comprised blood, sampled after dendritic cell vaccination. The CDR3: CASSQDRTWGGSSGNTIYF. The CDR3, as DNA: TGTGCCAGCAGCCAAGATCGAACGTGGGGCGGGAGCTCCGGAAACACCATATATTTT.